These T cell receptor beta chains were read from a single sample in a study of cytomegalovirus exposure and HLA in healthy donors. Libraries were prepared by immunoSEQ multiplex PCR; TCRdb keeps only in-frame clonotypes and omits some of them. The data contain roughly 87,000 clones, about four fifths of them singletons. Specimen: PBMCs. The receptors here all came from a woman in her thirties or forties in good health and CMV-seropositive. Both conserved end residues are part of each CDR3. A D gene is named only where the DNA matches it firmly. Some rows mark clone size as missing; the rest say once, few, many or name a class of expanded clone.

j_call | d_call | v_call | clone_size | cdr3_nt | cdr3_aa
TRBJ2-7 | - | TRBV19 | - | TGTGCCAGTAGCCCAACTCTAGCGACGGTCTCCTACGAGCAGTACTTC | CASSPTLATVSYEQYF
TRBJ2-1 | TRBD2 | TRBV27 | few | TGTGCCAGCAGTTTGGGTTTCGGTCTAGCGGGGGTTGAGCAGTTCTTC | CASSLGFGLAGVEQFF
TRBJ1-1 | TRBD1 | TRBV7-6 | - | TGTGCCAGCAGCTTAGTTGGAGGGAACAGGGGATTGCACACTGAAGCTTTCTTT | CASSLVGGNRGLHTEAFF
TRBJ1-1 | TRBD1 | TRBV6-5 | few | TGTGCCAGCAGTCGACAGGGTAGAATGAACACTGAAGCTTTCTTT | CASSRQGRMNTEAFF
TRBJ2-1 | - | TRBV7-2 | - | TGTGCCAGCAGCCCCGGCGGCAGCTCCTACAATGAGCAGTTCTTC | CASSPGGSSYNEQFF
TRBJ2-3 | - | TRBV6-5 | few | TGTGCCAGCAGCTACTCAGGGGCCGGCGCAGATACGCAGTATTTT | CASSYSGAGADTQYF
TRBJ1-1 | - | TRBV4-1 | few | TGCGCCAGCAGCCAAGATTGGGCGGGGGCTACTGAAGCTTTCTTT | CASSQDWAGATEAFF
TRBJ1-1 | TRBD1 | TRBV10-1 | - | TGCGCCAGCAGTGAGGGACAGGGTGGAACTGAAGCTTTCTTT | CASSEGQGGTEAFF
TRBJ2-3 | - | TRBV5-4 | - | TGTGCCAGCAGCCCGGAGGGGACTAGCACAGATACGCAGTATTTT | CASSPEGTSTDTQYF
TRBJ1-5 | TRBD1 | TRBV6-5 | - | TGTGCCAGCAGTTACAGGGGGCAAGATCAGCCCCAGCATTTT | CASSYRGQDQPQHF
TRBJ2-6 | - | TRBV6-6 | once | TGTGCCAGCAGTTTCCCCGGGGGGCGGGGGCAATGGGTCCTGACTTTC | CASSFPGGRGQWVLTF